These 6 T cell receptor beta chains originate from one sample sequenced in a study of blood T cell repertoires in COVID-19. Method: immunoSEQ multiplex PCR; TCRdb's copy keeps in-frame clones and lacks some. The data show 150,000 to 200,000 clones, about 88% seen once. Sample: peripheral blood. These receptors were collected from a man aged 60-69 years with active or convalescent COVID-19.

V and J are TRBV9 and TRBJ2-1; the match to TRBD2 covers 13 bases. The germline CDR1 and CDR2 sequences are SGDLS and YYNGEE. V was clipped by 3 bases and J by 4 bases; unmatched bases: 16. This CDR3 is built from 20 residues. As DNA, the CDR3 is TGTGCCAGCAGCGAACGGACTAGCGGGAGCCTACCGCGATTTTACAATGAGCAGTTCTTC. Translating it yields CASSERTSGSLPRFYNEQFF.

This clone has a single count. The chain combines TRBV23-1 with TRBJ1-1; 9 bases map to TRBD1. TRBV23-1 is an ORF, and what it does is uncertain. This CDR3 has 24 amino acids. Germline trimming cut 2 bases from V and 0 bases from J; bases unmatched to any gene: 28. Here the CDR3 DNA reads TGCGCCAGCAGTCAACCGGAAGAAGGGACAGGGAATTGGCTGCTACGGGTGATGAACACTGAAGCTTTCTTT. Residues: CASSQPEEGTGNWLLRVMNTEAFF.

V is TRBV18 and J is TRBJ1-2, with TRBD1 as a possible D gene (5 bases). CDR1 and CDR2 (germline): KGHSH, LQKENI. The V end lost 2 bases, the J end lost 3 bases, and 13 bases lay between the germline ends. The CDR3 is 15 residues long. Here the CDR3 reads CASSPDGGVDYGYTF. DNA of the CDR3: TGTGCCAGCTCACCAGACGGGGGAGTTGACTATGGCTACACCTTC. The entire variable domain, with the rest obtained from reference TRBV18 and TRBJ1-2, is as follows: NAGVMQNPRHLVRRRGQEARLRCSPMKGHSHVYWYRQLPEEGLKFMVYLQKENIIDESGMPKERFSAEFPKEGPSILRIQQVVRGDSAAYFCASSPDGGVDYGYTFGSGTRLTVV.

For this clone: This CDR3 is also generated by other DNA sequences in the sample. DNA of the CDR3: TGTGCCAGCAGTTTGGGAGGCTATGGCTACACCTTC. This encodes CASSLGGYGYTF. The rearrangement links TRBV28 to TRBJ1-2; D call uncertain. This CDR3 has 12 amino acids. Germline CDR1 MDHEN, CDR2 SYDVKM. V was trimmed by 3 bases and J by 4 bases, leaving 6 bases between them.

The gene calls are TRBV6-5 and TRBJ2-7; 14 bases match TRBD2. Per the germline V gene, CDR1 is MNHEY and CDR2 is SVGAGI. Trimming removed 5 bases from V and 6 bases from J; junction bases left unmatched: 6. The CDR3 runs to 15 residues. Here the CDR3 DNA reads TGTGCCAGCAGTCCCGGGACTAGCGGGGGCGGCGAGCAGTACTTC. Translated: CASSPGTSGGGEQYF.

The count of this clone is one. This chain joins TRBV5-1 and TRBJ1-1, with a weak D call TRBD1 (6 bases). Germline assignment: CDR1 SGHRS and CDR2 YFSETQ. Trimming took 6 bases from V and 0 from J, leaving 15 bases between them. The CDR3 sequence is 15 residues long. The CDR3 here is CASTRTENMNTEAFF. The CDR3 region has the DNA TGCGCCAGCACCAGGACAGAGAACATGAACACTGAAGCTTTCTTT. Full variable domain (missing parts from reference TRBV5-1 and TRBJ1-1): KAGVTQTPRYLIKTRGQQVTLSCSPISGHRSVSWYQQTPGQGLQFLFEYFSETQRNKGNFPGRFSGRQFSNSRSEMNVSTLELGDSALYLCASTRTENMNTEAFFGQGTRLTVV.